Listed below are T cell receptor beta chains from one sample, sequenced in a study of T cell changes during pregnancy in multiple sclerosis. Profiled with immunoSEQ multiplex PCR; TCRdb holds only in-frame clones, not every one. Among tens of thousands of clones, over 85% were seen once, and the ten largest hold over 0.8%. The sequences come from peripheral blood, collected in the first trimester of pregnancy. The receptors originated from a female donor with multiple sclerosis, enrolled in a pregnancy study. The CDR3 runs from the conserved cysteine through the conserved F or W. Each record gives: clone size, V gene, D gene, J gene, CDR3 DNA, CDR3 protein. The D gene is left open where the match is weak. Some rows mark clone size as missing; the rest say once, few, many or name a class of expanded clone.

clone size: -; V gene: TRBV7-2; D gene: -; J gene: TRBJ2-7; CDR3 DNA: TGTGCCAGCAGCTTAGAACAGTCCTACGAGCAGTACTTC; CDR3 protein: CASSLEQSYEQYF
clone size: -; V gene: TRBV19; D gene: -; J gene: TRBJ1-2; CDR3 DNA: TGTGCCAGTAGTATAAACTTCAACTATGGCTACACCTTC; CDR3 protein: CASSINFNYGYTF
clone size: -; V gene: TRBV5-1; D gene: TRBD1; J gene: TRBJ1-1; CDR3 DNA: TGCGCCAGCAGACCGGCGGCCGGGACAGTTAACACTGAAGCTTTCTTT; CDR3 protein: CASRPAAGTVNTEAFF
clone size: -; V gene: TRBV2; D gene: TRBD1; J gene: TRBJ2-7; CDR3 DNA: TGTGCCAGCACTGGACAGGGATACTACGAGCAGTACTTC; CDR3 protein: CASTGQGYYEQYF
clone size: -; V gene: TRBV9; D gene: -; J gene: TRBJ2-1; CDR3 DNA: TGTGCCAGCAGCCCACAGGGCCGCTCCTACAATGAGCAGTTCTTC; CDR3 protein: CASSPQGRSYNEQFF
clone size: -; V gene: TRBV27; D gene: TRBD1; J gene: TRBJ2-1; CDR3 DNA: TGTGCCAGCAGTTTTCGGGACAGTTGGGTCAATGAGCAGTTCTTC; CDR3 protein: CASSFRDSWVNEQFF
clone size: -; V gene: TRBV4-1; D gene: TRBD1; J gene: TRBJ2-7; CDR3 DNA: TGCGCCAGCAGCCAAGATTCAGGGGGTTATGGATACGAGCAGTACTTC; CDR3 protein: CASSQDSGGYGYEQYF
clone size: -; V gene: TRBV7-6; D gene: -; J gene: TRBJ2-7; CDR3 DNA: TGTGCCAGCAGCTTGGGCAGGGGGGAGTCCTACGAGCAGTACTTC; CDR3 protein: CASSLGRGESYEQYF
clone size: once; V gene: TRBV28; D gene: -; J gene: TRBJ2-7; CDR3 DNA: TGTGCCAGCAGTTTACCCTTCTACGAGCAGTACTTC; CDR3 protein: CASSLPFYEQYF
clone size: many; V gene: TRBV2; D gene: TRBD1; J gene: TRBJ1-1; CDR3 DNA: TGTGCCAGCGGGGGACAGCTGGGAACTGAAGCTTTCTTT; CDR3 protein: CASGGQLGTEAFF
clone size: once; V gene: TRBV2; D gene: TRBD2; J gene: TRBJ2-1; CDR3 DNA: TGTGCCTTGCTAGCGGGGGGAGACAATGAGCAGTTCTTC; CDR3 protein: CALLAGGDNEQFF
clone size: once; V gene: TRBV6-5; D gene: -; J gene: TRBJ1-2; CDR3 DNA: TGTGCCAGCAGTTACTCCCCAACAGGGAACTATGGCTACACCTTC; CDR3 protein: CASSYSPTGNYGYTF
clone size: -; V gene: TRBV4-1; D gene: TRBD2; J gene: TRBJ2-1; CDR3 DNA: TGCGCCAGCAGCCAAGAGGAATGGCGGGGGGGCCTCTACAATGAGCAGTTCTTC; CDR3 protein: CASSQEEWRGGLYNEQFF